This T cell receptor beta chain was sequenced during a study of T-cell memory formation after mild COVID-19. Study overall: The two donors had largely donor-specific TCR clusters.

CDR1 MNHEY and CDR2 SVGEGT come from the germline V gene. Trimming took off 2 bases at V and 8 bases at J, with 10 bases between the two ends. This CDR3 region has 13 residues. Constant-segment primers and 5'RACE yielded cDNA libraries for TCR alpha and TCR beta, each carrying sample barcodes and UMIs. Using its own MiXCR run on the 5' RACE reads, TCRdb lists one record per CDR3 protein. The sample shows about 420,000 distinct CDR3 sequences, less than 25% of them seen only once. Sequencing input: PBMCs or a T cell subset sorted from them (not recorded which). The rearrangement uses TRBV6-2 or TRBV6-3 and TRBJ2-4; D is unclear. The TCR comes from an adult woman who had mild COVID-19 (a few samples of this study predate the infection). Cell type and time point are not known. This CDR3 reads CASSYGPWDIQYF. The CDR3 nucleotides read TGTGCCAGCAGTTACGGGCCCTGGGACATTCAGTACTTC.